The 9 T cell receptor beta chains below come from one sample, sequenced in a study of cytomegalovirus exposure and HLA in healthy donors. The study ran its PCR with 60 Vbeta and 13 Jbeta primers. Profiling relied on immunoSEQ multiplex PCR, and the TCRdb table lists in-frame clones only, not all of them. In the table there are about 160,000 clones, roughly 80% of which are singletons. Sequencing was done on a sample of PBMCs. All receptors derive from a woman aged 30 to 39 in good health and CMV-seronegative.

The chain employs TRBV29-1 and TRBJ2-1, with a weak D call TRBD2 (6 bases). Germline-derived CDR1 and CDR2 are SQVTM and ANQGSEA. V lost 6 bases to trimming and J lost 4 bases, with 13 bases between them. This CDR3 comprises 13 residues. The CDR3 nucleotides read TGCAGCGTACGAGTTGGGACTTACAATGAGCAGTTCTTC. Its protein is CSVRVGTYNEQFF.

The rearrangement links TRBV10-3 to TRBJ2-5; 7 bases are shared with TRBD2. This CDR3 has 13 amino acids. Germline V gives CDR1 ENHRY, CDR2 SYGVKD. The trim removed 9 bases at V and 5 bases at J, leaving 9 bases unmatched. The CDR3: CAISGGGRETQYF. The CDR3 DNA sequence: TGTGCCATTTCAGGCGGGGGTCGGGAGACCCAGTACTTC.

This clone has more than one count but fewer than ten. This chain joins TRBV7-8 and TRBJ1-3; D gene uncertain. The ends were cut back, 5 bases at V and 8 bases at J, with 10 bases in the middle. The germline V gene has CDR1 SGHVS and CDR2 FQNEAQ. The CDR3 extends over 12 amino acids. In DNA, the CDR3 is TGTGCCAGCAGCCCCCGGGGAGACACCATATATTTT. Translation: CASSPRGDTIYF. Complete variable domain (other parts from reference TRBV7-8 and TRBJ1-3): GAGVSQSPRYKVAKRGQDVALRCDPISGHVSLFWYQQALGQGPEFLTYFQNEAQLDKSGLPSDRFFAERPEGSVSTLKIQRTQQEDSAVYLCASSPRGDTIYFGEGSWLTVV.

The V and J genes are TRBV5-4 and TRBJ2-2; D is possibly TRBD1 (5 bases). The CDR3 extends over 14 amino acids. The germline gives CDR1 SGHNT, CDR2 YYREEE (reference sequence). V was shortened by 5 bases and J by 6 bases, with 14 bases between the two germline ends. CDR3 loop: CASSRQQVPGELFF. In DNA form, the CDR3 reads TGTGCCAGCAGTCGCCAACAGGTGCCCGGGGAGCTGTTTTTT.

The chain has TRBV5-4 and TRBJ2-1; 9 bases are shared with TRBD1. The CDR3 sequence is 15 residues long. The germline CDR1 and CDR2 sequences are SGHNT and YYREEE (reference sequence). V lost 5 bases and J lost 6; bases outside the gene matches: 9. As DNA, the CDR3 is TGTGCCAGCAGATTGCCGGGACAGGGAATCAATGAGCAGTTCTTC. This codes for CASRLPGQGINEQFF.

The V gene is TRBV9, the J gene TRBJ2-3; TRBD2 aligns across 7 bases. The CDR3 contains 14 residues. Germline V gene sequence: CDR1 SGDLS, CDR2 YYNGEE. V shed 8 bases and J 6 bases; nucleotides not matched to a gene: 12. CDR3 residues: CASGDTGGGDTQYF. As DNA, the CDR3 is TGTGCCAGTGGGGATACTGGGGGAGGGGATACGCAGTATTTT.

In DNA form, the CDR3 reads TGCAGCGCGTTGGGGCTTCTTGATACTGAAGCTTTCTTT. It yields the protein CSALGLLDTEAFF. This chain connects TRBV29-1 to TRBJ1-1, with D tentatively TRBD1 (5 bases). V was shortened by 7 bases and J by 5 bases, with 17 bases between the two germline ends. Germline-derived CDR1 and CDR2 are SQVTM and ANQGSEA. The CDR3 is made up of 13 amino acids.

This clone has just a few counts. Different DNA sequences within this sample yield the same CDR3. The chain employs TRBV5-1 and TRBJ2-7; 7 nucleotides match TRBD1. Looked up from germline, CDR1 is SGHRS and CDR2 is YFSETQ. After removal of 3 bases from V and 0 bases from J, the junction contained 0 bases not matched to a gene. CDR3 size: 13 residues. This CDR3 is CASSSGGSYEQYF. CDR3 DNA sequence: TGCGCCAGCAGCTCAGGGGGCTCCTACGAGCAGTACTTC.

This clone was observed a single time. The gene calls are TRBV11-3 and TRBJ2-2; D is ambiguous. V lost 0 bases to trimming and J lost 3 bases, with 8 bases between them. This CDR3 has 15 residues. Germline V gene sequence: CDR1 SGHNT, CDR2 YENEEA. The CDR3 loop is CASSLDPTDTGELFF. The CDR3 DNA reads as TGTGCCAGCAGCTTAGATCCTACGGACACCGGGGAGCTGTTTTTT.